The sequence of this T cell receptor beta chain was determined in a study of graft-versus-host responses after intestinal transplantation (dated by TCRdb to about 2021). Concerning the study at large: Recipients received multivisceral, liver-intestinal, or isolated intestinal transplants. Anti-thymocyte globulin induction was given to all recipients, followed by maintenance tacrolimus and steroids for approximately three years. To identify alloreactive clones, pre-transplant mixed lymphocyte reaction products were sequenced and compared with unstimulated pre-transplant donor and recipient T cells. Of the 20 to 30 intestinal transplant recipients enrolled in the cohort, one of whom was a retransplant, a few patients without pretransplant specimens were excluded. Rather than going through the commercial service, samples from a few later patients were sequenced in-house on an Illumina MiSeq and processed with MiXCR. Donor T cell macrochimerism was defined as a peak of at least 4% donor T cells among recipient peripheral blood mononuclear cells. Graft-versus-host and host-versus-graft alloreactive T cell clones were tracked in the graft, circulation and bone marrow after intestinal transplantation using bulk TCR-beta CDR3 sequencing.

Broader findings and caveats from the paper: GvH clones were found in recipient bone marrow, and some of the GvH clones appeared earlier in ileal mucosa or blood, which is consistent with an intestinal mucosal origin. High GvH to HvG T cell clonal ratios were observed in the allografts of patients with donor T cell macrochimerism. Early after transplant, declines in HvG clones were associated with peak levels of circulating GvH clones. Conclusions were limited by the relatively low number and heterogeneity of intestinal transplant patients.

The library relied on the immunoSEQ multiplex PCR assay. For most patients, genomic DNA was isolated with the Qiagen DNeasy Blood and Tissue Kit and shipped frozen to Adaptive Biotechnologies for TCR sequencing. Adaptive Biotechnologies carried out high-throughput TCR-beta CDR3 sequencing of genomic DNA for most patients. Per the authors' processing: Adaptive's ImmunoSEQ software was the source of the TCR sequencing data for approximately 18 patients, while a few other patients were processed with MiXCR and VDJtools. To correct CD4 versus CD8 sorting errors, sequences present in both subsets at a frequency ratio below 5:1 were removed. CDR3 nucleotide sequences shared between donor and recipient were removed because their origin could not be assigned. To be classed as alloreactive, a clone needed at least 2-fold expansion over unstimulated cells and a minimum CFSE-low frequency of 0.002% (template counts) or 0.001% (read counts). Clones detected in sequenced pre-transplant spleen, lymph node, or MLR CFSE-low populations of the donor or recipient were defined as mappable. The cumulative frequency of alloreactive clones was calculated as a percentage of all sequences, weighted by copy number. Imported from immuneACCESS, the table was reduced by TCRdb to in-frame sequences with V and J called. These copies leave out some clones; in studies compared against another copy, an unresolved V gene accounts for under half, and the cause of the remainder is not known. The DNA gave D and trimming, while V, J and clone size come from that table. This sample lists approximately 130,000 clones; around nine tenths were detected once. Under 0.2% of the sample lies in the top ten.

Reading the label with the study, this specimen's time point is: cells obtained before transplantation from donor or recipient. CD3+CD4+ and CD3+CD8+ populations were FACS-sorted from unstimulated pre-transplant donor and recipient cells taken from spleen or lymph nodes. Points on this clone: The antigen it binds to is not known. Base-call qualities are not available, and no considerably larger clone is one nucleotide away.

The germline V gene (reference sequence) sets CDR1 to SGHAT and CDR2 to FQDESV. Trimmed from V: 5 bases; trimmed from J: 5 bases; junction bases lacking a gene match: 3. Taken from cysteine to phenylalanine, the CDR3 has 15 residues. This entry keeps only the CDR3 DNA: 45 bases, framed from base 1. Sequencing was performed on unstimulated CD4+ T cells sorted from spleen or lymph node cells, taken before intestinal transplant. The sequence came from a human donor who received an intestinal transplant. The sequence joins TRBV11-1 to TRBJ2-1; the junction holds 13 bases that match TRBD2. The CDR3 region has the sequence CASSLTSGGDNEQFF. The sequence in DNA is TGTGCCAGCAGCCTTACTAGCGGGGGGGACAATGAGCAGTTCTTC. The variable domain in full, with residues beyond the CDR3 obtained from the reference TRBV11-1 and TRBJ2-1 genes, is EAEVAQSPRYKITEKSQAVAFWCDPISGHATLYWYRQILGQGPELLVQFQDESVVDDSQLPKDRFSAERLKGVDSTLKIQPAELGDSAMYLCASSLTSGGDNEQFFGPGTRLTVL.